This paragraph reports one T cell receptor (beta chain). Antigen specificity is unknown. This sample is drawn from a study of shared clonotypes between healthy human individuals. Overall study results and limits: With a handful of donors compared, around 4.7% of naive CD4 clonotypes were shared.

Replicate PCRs run on sorted subsets employed approximately 180 ng DNA, roughly 30,000 T cell genomes. The table came from immunoSEQ multiplex PCR; TCRdb's copy has only in-frame clones and leaves some out. Of about 1.5 million clones listed, nearly 99% are singletons. CDR1 is SGHTA and CDR2 is FQGNSA in the germline V gene. V gave up 2 bases and J gave up 2 bases, with 6 bases separating them. The CDR3 is made up of 14 amino acids. Sequencing was performed on naive CD4+ T cells sorted from blood. Subset indicated: CD45RA+ positively selected. This receptor was obtained from a man aged 25 to 45 in good health. This chain links TRBV7-2 with TRBJ2-2; D is unresolved. Here the CDR3 DNA reads TGTGCCAGCAGCTTAAGTTTTAACACCGGGGAGCTGTTTTTT. Protein product: CASSLSFNTGELFF.